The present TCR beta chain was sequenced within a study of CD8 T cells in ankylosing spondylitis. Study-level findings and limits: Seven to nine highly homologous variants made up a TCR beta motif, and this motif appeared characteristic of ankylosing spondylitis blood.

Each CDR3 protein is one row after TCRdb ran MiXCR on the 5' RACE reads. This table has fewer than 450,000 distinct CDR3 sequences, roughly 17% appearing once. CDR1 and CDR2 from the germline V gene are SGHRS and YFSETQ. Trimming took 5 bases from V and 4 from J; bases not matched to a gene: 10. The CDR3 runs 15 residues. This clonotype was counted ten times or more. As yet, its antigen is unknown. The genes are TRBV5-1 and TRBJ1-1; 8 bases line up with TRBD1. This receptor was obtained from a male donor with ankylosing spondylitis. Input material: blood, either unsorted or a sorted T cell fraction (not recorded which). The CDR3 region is CASRLDRGRGTEAFF. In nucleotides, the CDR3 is TGCGCCAGCAGGCTAGACAGGGGACGGGGCACTGAAGCTTTCTTT.